Listed below are T cell receptor beta chains from one sample, sequenced in a study of radiotherapy plus CTLA-4 blockade in lung cancer. The data were produced by immunoSEQ multiplex PCR, yet TCRdb's version contains in-frame clones alone and is incomplete. The sample yields about 38,000 clones, over 65% seen once. This specimen consisted of peripheral blood, obtained from a patient treated with radiotherapy plus ipilimumab. The receptors here all came from a human donor with non-small cell lung cancer who had stable disease on radiotherapy plus ipilimumab. CDR3s include the opening cysteine and the closing phenylalanine or tryptophan. The D gene is left open where the match is weak. Clone size appears in some rows only: once, few, many, or a class for an expanded clone.

size	V	J	D	DNA	CDR3
.	TRBV9	TRBJ2-5	.	TGTGCCAGCAGCGTAGGTGCAGGGACCCAAGAGACCCAGTACTTC	CASSVGAGTQETQYF
.	TRBV7-7	TRBJ2-3	.	TGTGCCAGCAGCTTAGCCAGGGATGTAGATACGCAGTATTTT	CASSLARDVDTQYF
.	TRBV4-3	TRBJ1-2	.	TGCGCCAGCAGCCAGATAAGGGGGAGGTACTACACCTTC	CASSQIRGRYYTF
.	TRBV7-2	TRBJ1-5	.	TGTGCCAGCAGCTTAGACGGGAATAGCAATCAGCCCCAGCATTTT	CASSLDGNSNQPQHF
.	TRBV9	TRBJ2-5	.	TGTGCCAGCAGCGTAGTGGAGACAGGTTCCTTCCAAGAGACCCAGTACTTC	CASSVVETGSFQETQYF
.	TRBV19	TRBJ1-1	.	TGTGCCAGTAGTATGGTAAGGGGCACTGAAGCTTTCTTT	CASSMVRGTEAFF
.	TRBV11-2	TRBJ2-7	TRBD1	TGTGCCAGCAGCTTTCGACAGGGGGGTTCCTACGAGCAGTACTTC	CASSFRQGGSYEQYF
.	TRBV6-1	TRBJ2-3	.	TGTGCCAGCAGTGTCCCGGTGGCAGCTAGCACAGATACGCAGTATTTT	CASSVPVAASTDTQYF
.	TRBV9	TRBJ2-7	.	TGTGCCAGCAGCGTAGATGACGACCTACGGGAGCAGTACTTC	CASSVDDDLREQYF
few	TRBV9	TRBJ2-2	TRBD1	TGTGCCAGCAGCGCCCTTTGGACAGGGGACACCGGGGAGCTGTTTTTT	CASSALWTGDTGELFF
.	TRBV2	TRBJ1-5	.	TGTGCCAGCATGGGGACGTTAAGCCAGCCCCAGCATTTT	CASMGTLSQPQHF
.	TRBV4-1	TRBJ1-5	TRBD1	TGCGCCAGCAGCCAAGGAGCGACAGGGTACGTTCATCAGCCCCAGCATTTT	CASSQGATGYVHQPQHF
.	TRBV23-1	TRBJ1-5	.	TGCGCCAGCAACTTGACAGCCCCTTACCATCAGCCCCAGCATTTT	CASNLTAPYHQPQHF
once	TRBV10-2	TRBJ1-6	TRBD1	TGCGCCAGCAACCAGGGGGTGAGGTCACCCCTCCACTTT	CASNQGVRSPLHF
.	TRBV18	TRBJ1-2	.	TGTGCCAGCTCACCGAGCAGGGAAGACTATGGCTACACCTTC	CASSPSREDYGYTF
.	TRBV2	TRBJ2-5	.	TGTGCCAGCAATCTTGGAGAGACCCAGTACTTC	CASNLGETQYF
.	TRBV9	TRBJ2-5	TRBD2	TGTGCCAGCAGCGAGGGGGGACTAGCTCAAGAGACCCAGTACTTC	CASSEGGLAQETQYF
few	TRBV2	TRBJ1-3	.	TGTGCCAGCAGGAGGGGCGGATACTCTGGAAACACCATATATTTT	CASRRGGYSGNTIYF
few	TRBV5-8	TRBJ1-2	TRBD1	TGTGCCAGCAGCTTGAGACAGGGTTATGGCTACACCTTC	CASSLRQGYGYTF
.	TRBV5-6	TRBJ1-2	TRBD1	TGTGCCAGCAGCAGTCCCGGGACAGGGTTTGGCTACACCTTC	CASSSPGTGFGYTF
.	TRBV7-2	TRBJ2-1	TRBD2	TGTGCCAGCAGCTTTAGGACTAGCGGGGGTTACAATGAGCAGTTCTTC	CASSFRTSGGYNEQFF
.	TRBV5-1	TRBJ1-1	TRBD1	TGCGCCAGCAGCTTACTCACAGGGGTTAACACTGAAGCTTTCTTT	CASSLLTGVNTEAFF
.	TRBV6-1	TRBJ1-1	.	TGTGCCAGCAGTGACAGGACCAAAAGCACTGAAGCTTTCTTT	CASSDRTKSTEAFF
few	TRBV9	TRBJ1-1	.	TGTGCCAGCAGCGTAGGACAGAGCACTGAAGCTTTCTTT	CASSVGQSTEAFF
.	TRBV28	TRBJ1-2	TRBD1	TGTGCCAGCAGGCCGACAGGGTCTAACTATGGCTACACCTTC	CASRPTGSNYGYTF
.	TRBV6-5	TRBJ2-3	.	TGTGCCAGCAGCAGCACAGATACGCAGTATTTT	CASSSTDTQYF
.	TRBV9	TRBJ1-5	TRBD1	TGTGCCAGCAGCGGCAATGGCACAGGACAGGATAGCAATCAGCCCCAGCATTTT	CASSGNGTGQDSNQPQHF